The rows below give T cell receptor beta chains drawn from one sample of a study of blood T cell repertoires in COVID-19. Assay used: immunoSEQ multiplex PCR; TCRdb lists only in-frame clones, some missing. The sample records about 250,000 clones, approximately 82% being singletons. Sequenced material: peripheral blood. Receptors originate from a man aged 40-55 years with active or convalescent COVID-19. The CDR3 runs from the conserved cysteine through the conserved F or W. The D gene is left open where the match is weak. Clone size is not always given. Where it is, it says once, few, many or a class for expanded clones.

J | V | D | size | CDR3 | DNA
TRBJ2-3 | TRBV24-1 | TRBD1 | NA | CATSDRGLDTQYF | TGTGCCACCAGTGACAGGGGGCTCGATACGCAGTATTTT
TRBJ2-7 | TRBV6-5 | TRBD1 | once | CATQFTGGRSEQYF | TGTGCCACGCAATTCACAGGGGGCCGCAGCGAGCAGTACTTC
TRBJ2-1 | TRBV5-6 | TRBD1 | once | CASSPDRDSLTYNEQFF | TGTGCCAGCAGCCCCGACCGGGACAGCCTAACCTACAATGAGCAGTTCTTC
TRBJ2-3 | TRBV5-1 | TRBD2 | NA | CASSSGLAGWADTQYF | TGCGCCAGCAGCTCTGGACTAGCGGGGTGGGCAGATACGCAGTATTTT
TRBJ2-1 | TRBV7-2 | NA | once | CASSFGTVHEQFF | TGTGCCAGCAGCTTCGGGACTGTCCATGAGCAGTTCTTC
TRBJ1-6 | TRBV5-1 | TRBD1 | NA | CASSLETGFNSPLHF | TGCGCCAGCAGCTTGGAGACAGGGTTTAATTCACCCCTCCACTTT
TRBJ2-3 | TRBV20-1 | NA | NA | CSASNTATDTQYF | TGCAGTGCTAGTAATACAGCCACAGATACGCAGTATTTT
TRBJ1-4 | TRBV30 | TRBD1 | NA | CAWSIIGTGGEKLFF | TGTGCCTGGAGTATTATTGGGACAGGGGGTGAAAAACTGTTTTTT
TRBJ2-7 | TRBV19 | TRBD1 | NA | CASSPGGLYEQYF | TGTGCCAGTAGTCCAGGGGGCCTTTACGAGCAGTACTTC
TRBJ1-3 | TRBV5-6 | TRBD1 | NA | CASSPDGTGFSGNTIYF | TGTGCCAGCAGCCCTGACGGGACAGGATTCTCTGGAAACACCATATATTTT
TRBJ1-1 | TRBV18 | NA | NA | CASSPSESVSKAFF | TGTGCCAGCTCTCCCAGCGAGTCCGTGAGTAAAGCTTTCTTT
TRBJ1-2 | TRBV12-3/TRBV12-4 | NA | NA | CASSLGTNYGYTF | TGTGCCAGCAGTTTGGGCACAAACTATGGCTACACCTTC